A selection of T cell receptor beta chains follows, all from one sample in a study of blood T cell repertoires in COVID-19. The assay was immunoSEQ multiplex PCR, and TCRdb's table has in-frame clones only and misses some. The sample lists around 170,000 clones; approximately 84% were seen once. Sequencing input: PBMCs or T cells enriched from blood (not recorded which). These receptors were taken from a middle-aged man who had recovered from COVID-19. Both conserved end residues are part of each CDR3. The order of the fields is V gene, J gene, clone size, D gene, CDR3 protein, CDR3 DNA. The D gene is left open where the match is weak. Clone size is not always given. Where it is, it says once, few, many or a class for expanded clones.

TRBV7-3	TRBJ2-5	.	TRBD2	CASSLNGGGSETQYF	TGTGCCAGCAGCTTAAATGGGGGAGGGTCGGAGACCCAGTACTTC
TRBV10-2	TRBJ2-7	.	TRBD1	CASSGQGVGYEQYF	TGCGCCAGCAGTGGGCAGGGGGTTGGCTACGAGCAGTACTTC
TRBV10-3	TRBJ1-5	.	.	CAISAGIGSNQPQHF	TGTGCCATCAGTGCAGGGATTGGGAGCAATCAGCCCCAGCATTTT
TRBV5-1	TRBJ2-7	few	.	CASSLVGGNAYEQYF	TGCGCCAGCAGCTTGGTCGGAGGTAATGCCTACGAGCAGTACTTC
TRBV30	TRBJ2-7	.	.	CAWAPGTYEQYF	TGTGCCTGGGCCCCAGGGACCTACGAGCAGTACTTC
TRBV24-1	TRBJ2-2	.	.	CATSEEGNTGELFF	TGTGCCACCAGTGAGGAGGGGAACACCGGGGAGCTGTTTTTT
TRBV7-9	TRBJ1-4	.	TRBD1	CASSPTGAGEKLFF	TGTGCCAGCAGCCCAACAGGGGCGGGTGAAAAACTGTTTTTT
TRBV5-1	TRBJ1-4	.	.	CASSLAGEEKLFF	TGCGCCAGCAGCTTGGCAGGGGAGGAAAAACTGTTTTTT
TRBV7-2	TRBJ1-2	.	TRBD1	CASSALDRASHGYTF	TGTGCCAGCAGCGCCTTGGACAGGGCAAGCCATGGCTACACCTTC
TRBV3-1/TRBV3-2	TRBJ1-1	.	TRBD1	CASRPLGTGGTEAFF	TGTGCCAGCAGACCCCTCGGGACAGGGGGCACTGAAGCTTTCTTT
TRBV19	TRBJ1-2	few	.	CASTKSGSWYGYTF	TGTGCCAGTACCAAGAGTGGTTCGTGGTATGGCTACACCTTC
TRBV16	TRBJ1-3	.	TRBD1	CASSQDRGAGNTIYF	TGTGCCAGCAGCCAAGACAGGGGGGCTGGAAACACCATATATTTT
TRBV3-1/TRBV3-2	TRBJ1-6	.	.	CASSHTGSRNSPLHF	TGTGCCAGCAGCCACACCGGGAGTAGGAATTCACCCCTCCACTTT
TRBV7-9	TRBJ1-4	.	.	CASSLEDSPMGSF	TGTGCCAGCAGCTTAGAAGACAGCCCCATGGGGTCTTTT
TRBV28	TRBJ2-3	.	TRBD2	CASSGVLLAGGTDTQYF	TGTGCCAGCAGCGGGGTACTACTAGCGGGGGGCACAGATACGCAGTATTTT
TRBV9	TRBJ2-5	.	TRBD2	CASSVASGGYPVQETQYF	TGTGCCAGCAGCGTAGCCAGCGGGGGTTACCCGGTGCAAGAGACCCAGTACTTC
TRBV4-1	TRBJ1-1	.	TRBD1	CASSLIPGTGGTEAFF	TGCGCCAGCAGCCTAATCCCCGGGACAGGGGGCACTGAAGCTTTCTTT
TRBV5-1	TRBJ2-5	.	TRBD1	CASSPRQSGGETQYF	TGCGCCAGCAGCCCACGACAGTCAGGGGGAGAGACCCAGTACTTC
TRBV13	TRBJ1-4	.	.	CASSLSGGTAEKLFF	TGTGCCAGCAGCTTAAGTGGAGGAACAGCTGAAAAACTGTTTTTT
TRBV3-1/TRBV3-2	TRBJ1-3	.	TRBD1	CASSTNRGTGNTIYF	TGTGCCAGCAGCACAAACAGGGGAACTGGAAACACCATATATTTT
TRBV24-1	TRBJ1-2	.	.	CATSDFNSYGYTF	TGTGCCACCAGTGATTTTAACAGCTATGGCTACACCTTC
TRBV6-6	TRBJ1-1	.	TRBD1	CASIADRGNTEAFF	TGTGCCAGCATCGCGGACAGGGGAAACACTGAAGCTTTCTTT
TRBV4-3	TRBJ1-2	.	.	CASSQDRAYRYGYTF	TGCGCCAGCAGCCAAGACAGGGCCTACCGCTATGGCTACACCTTC
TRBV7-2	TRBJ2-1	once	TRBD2	CASSSIRRGGNEQFF	TGTGCCAGCAGCTCTATACGTCGCGGGGGTAATGAGCAGTTCTTC
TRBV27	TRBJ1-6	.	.	CASSSGGYNSPLHF	TGTGCCAGCTCATCGGGGGGGTATAATTCACCCCTCCACTTT
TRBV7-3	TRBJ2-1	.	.	CASTSTPGQDYNEQFF	TGTGCCAGCACCTCAACCCCGGGACAAGATTACAATGAGCAGTTCTTC
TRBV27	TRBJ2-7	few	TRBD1	CASSSRDRGYEQYF	TGTGCCAGCAGTTCCAGGGACAGGGGTTACGAGCAGTACTTC
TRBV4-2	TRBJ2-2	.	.	CASSQAGVGPGELFF	TGTGCCAGCAGCCAAGCGGGGGTAGGACCCGGGGAGCTGTTTTTT
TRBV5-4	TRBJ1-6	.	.	CASSSDDRTADPWNSPLHF	TGTGCCAGCAGCTCGGATGATCGGACAGCCGATCCTTGGAATTCACCCCTCCACTTT
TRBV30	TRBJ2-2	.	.	CAWKRGLGGGELFF	TGTGCCTGGAAAAGGGGATTGGGGGGCGGGGAGCTGTTTTTT
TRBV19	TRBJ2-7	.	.	CASSIELAYEQYF	TGTGCCAGTAGTATAGAACTAGCCTACGAGCAGTACTTC
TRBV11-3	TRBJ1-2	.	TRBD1	CASSFDRVNYGYTF	TGTGCCAGCAGCTTTGACAGGGTTAACTATGGCTACACCTTC
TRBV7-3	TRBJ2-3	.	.	CASSPRGAGSSDTQYF	TGTGCCAGCAGCCCACGGGGGGCCGGATCGTCAGATACGCAGTATTTT
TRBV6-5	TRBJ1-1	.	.	CASSPFGARGEKAFF	TGTGCCAGCAGCCCCTTTGGGGCAAGGGGCGAAAAAGCTTTCTTT
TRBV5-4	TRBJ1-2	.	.	CASSLGQPHNYGYTF	TGTGCCAGCAGCTTGGGACAACCACACAACTATGGCTACACCTTC
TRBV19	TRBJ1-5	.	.	CASSIGEFNQPQHF	TGTGCCAGTAGTATAGGGGAGTTCAATCAGCCCCAGCATTTT
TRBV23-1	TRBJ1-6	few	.	CASSRIRNSPLHF	TGCGCCAGCAGTCGTATTCGGAATTCACCCCTCCACTTT
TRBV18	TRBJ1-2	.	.	CASSPIAGALGGYTF	TGTGCCAGCTCACCAATTGCAGGGGCTCTGGGCGGCTACACCTTC
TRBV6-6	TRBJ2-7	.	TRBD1	CASSRKLAGTGVHEQYF	TGTGCCAGCAGCCGAAAACTGGCCGGGACAGGGGTACACGAGCAGTACTTC
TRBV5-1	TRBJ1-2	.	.	CASSLAPYGYTF	TGCGCCAGCAGCTTGGCTCCCTATGGCTACACCTTC
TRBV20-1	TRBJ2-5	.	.	CSASSPIAVQETQYF	TGCAGTGCTAGTTCCCCTATAGCGGTCCAAGAGACCCAGTACTTC
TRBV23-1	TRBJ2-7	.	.	CASSQYNQGPGHEQYF	TGCGCCAGCAGTCAATATAATCAGGGGCCAGGGCACGAGCAGTACTTC
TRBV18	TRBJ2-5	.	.	CASSLFGRAQETQYF	TGTGCCAGCTCACTTTTTGGCAGGGCACAAGAGACCCAGTACTTC
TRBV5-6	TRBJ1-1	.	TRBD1	CASSRGTVYTEAFF	TGTGCCAGCAGCCGAGGGACAGTCTACACTGAAGCTTTCTTT
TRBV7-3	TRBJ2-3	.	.	CASSLEPGVAQYF	TGTGCCAGCAGCCTCGAGCCGGGGGTGGCGCAGTATTTT
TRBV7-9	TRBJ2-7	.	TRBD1	CASSSRDRGAYEQYF	TGTGCCAGCAGCTCCCGGGACAGGGGAGCCTACGAGCAGTACTTC
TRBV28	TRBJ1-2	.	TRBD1	CASSLMGGQGDYGYTF	TGTGCCAGCAGTTTAATGGGGGGACAGGGAGACTATGGCTACACCTTC
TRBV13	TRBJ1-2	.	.	CASSREGHYGYTF	TGTGCCAGCAGCCGGGAGGGCCACTATGGCTACACCTTC
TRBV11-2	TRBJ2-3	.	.	CASSLGHTDTQYF	TGTGCCAGCAGCTTAGGACACACAGATACGCAGTATTTT
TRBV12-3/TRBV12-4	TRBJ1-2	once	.	CASSTDSIYGYTF	TGTGCCAGCAGTACGGACAGCATCTATGGCTACACCTTC
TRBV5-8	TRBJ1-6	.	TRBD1	CASSLRAGTGNLGNSPLHF	TGTGCCAGCAGCTTACGAGCCGGGACAGGGAATTTGGGTAATTCACCCCTCCACTTT
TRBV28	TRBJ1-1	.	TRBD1	CASTTDRGEAFF	TGTGCCAGCACCACAGACAGGGGGGAAGCTTTCTTT
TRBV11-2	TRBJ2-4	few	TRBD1	CASSLVDRVDIQYF	TGTGCCAGCAGCTTAGTTGACAGGGTCGACATTCAGTACTTC
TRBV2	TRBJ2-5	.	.	CASRRETQYF	TGTGCCAGTCGGAGGGAGACCCAGTACTTC
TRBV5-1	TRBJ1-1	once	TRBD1	CASSPQGAQDTEAFF	TGCGCCAGCAGTCCCCAGGGGGCTCAGGACACTGAAGCTTTCTTT
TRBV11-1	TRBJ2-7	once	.	CASSPREASNEQYF	TGTGCCAGCAGCCCACGAGAGGCGTCCAACGAGCAGTACTTC
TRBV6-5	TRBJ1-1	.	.	CASSRGSGQPEAFF	TGTGCCAGCAGTAGAGGGAGTGGTCAACCTGAAGCTTTCTTT